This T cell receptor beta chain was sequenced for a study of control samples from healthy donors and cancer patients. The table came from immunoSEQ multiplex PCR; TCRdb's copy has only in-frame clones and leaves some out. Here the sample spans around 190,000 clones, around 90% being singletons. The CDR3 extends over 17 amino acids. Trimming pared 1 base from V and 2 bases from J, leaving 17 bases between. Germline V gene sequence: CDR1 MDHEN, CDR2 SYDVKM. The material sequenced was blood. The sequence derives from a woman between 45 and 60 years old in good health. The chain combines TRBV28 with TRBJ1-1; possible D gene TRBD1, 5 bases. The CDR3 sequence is CASSLSHGGAPNTEAFF. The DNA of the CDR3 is TGTGCCAGCAGTTTATCCCACGGAGGGGCTCCTAACACTGAAGCTTTCTTT.